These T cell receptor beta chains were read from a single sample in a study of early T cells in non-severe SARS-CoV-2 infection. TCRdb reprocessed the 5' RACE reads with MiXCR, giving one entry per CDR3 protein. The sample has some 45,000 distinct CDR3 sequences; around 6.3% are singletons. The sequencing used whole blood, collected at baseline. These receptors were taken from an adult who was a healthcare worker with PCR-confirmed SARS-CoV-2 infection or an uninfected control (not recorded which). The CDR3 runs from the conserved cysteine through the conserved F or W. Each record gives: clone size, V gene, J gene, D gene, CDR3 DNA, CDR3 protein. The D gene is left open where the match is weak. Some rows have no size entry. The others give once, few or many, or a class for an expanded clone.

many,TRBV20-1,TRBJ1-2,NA,TGCAGTGCTAGAGATCATGGCGGGCCCTCCTATGGCTACACCTTC,CSARDHGGPSYGYTF
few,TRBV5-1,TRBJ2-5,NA,TGCGCCAGCAGCTTATCCCAAGAGACCCAGTACTTC,CASSLSQETQYF
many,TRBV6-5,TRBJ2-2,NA,TGTGCCAGCAGACCCCAACCCCTGGCAGCCGGGGAGCTGTTTTTT,CASRPQPLAAGELFF
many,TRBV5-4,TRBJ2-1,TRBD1,TGTGCCAGCAGCTCGCGGACAGGGTCGAATGAGCAGTTCTTC,CASSSRTGSNEQFF
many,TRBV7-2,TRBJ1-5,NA,TGTGCCAGCACGAGGGAACTGAATCAGCCCCAGCATTTT,CASTRELNQPQHF
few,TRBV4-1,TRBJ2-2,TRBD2,TGCGCCAGCAGCCAAGACCCTCCTAGCGGGGGGAACACCGGGGAGCTGTTTTTT,CASSQDPPSGGNTGELFF
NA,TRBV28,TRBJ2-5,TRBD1,TGTGCCAGCAGACCCCCGGGACAGGGGGGGGAGACCCAGTACTTC,CASRPPGQGGETQYF
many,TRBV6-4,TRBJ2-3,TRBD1,TGTGCCAGCAGTGACGGGACAGGCACAGATACGCAGTATTTT,CASSDGTGTDTQYF
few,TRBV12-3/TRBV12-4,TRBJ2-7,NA,TGTGCCAGCAGTTCCCCAGGGGCGCCTACCTACGAGCAGTACTTC,CASSSPGAPTYEQYF
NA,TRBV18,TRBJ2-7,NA,TGTGCCAGCTCACCACAGGGTGGGTACGAGCAGTACTTC,CASSPQGGYEQYF
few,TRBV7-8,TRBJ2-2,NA,TGTGCCAGCTCACTCCTACTAGCCGTCACCGGGGAGCTGTTTTTT,CASSLLLAVTGELFF
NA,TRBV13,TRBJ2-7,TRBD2,TGTGCCAGCAGCTTGGGACTACCTCCGGGGGAGCAGTACTTC,CASSLGLPPGEQYF
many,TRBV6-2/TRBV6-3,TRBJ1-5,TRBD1,TGTGCCAGCAGGAGGACAGGGCGGTTGGAGCCCCAGCATTTT,CASRRTGRLEPQHF
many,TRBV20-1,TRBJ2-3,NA,TGCAGTGCGGTCGGTAGCACAGATACGCAGTATTTT,CSAVGSTDTQYF
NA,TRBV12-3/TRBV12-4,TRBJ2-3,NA,TGTGCCAGCAGGCCGGATTACAATACGCAGTATTTT,CASRPDYNTQYF
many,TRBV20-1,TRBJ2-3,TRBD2,TGCAGTGCTACCCCCGGGACTACTAGCACAGATACGCAGTATTTT,CSATPGTTSTDTQYF
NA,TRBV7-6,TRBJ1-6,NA,TGTGCCAGCAGCTTAACATCAGGGGTTTCCTATAATTCACCCCTCCACTTT,CASSLTSGVSYNSPLHF
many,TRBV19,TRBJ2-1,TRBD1,TGTGCCAGAGAGAGGACAGGGGATGAGCAGTTCTTC,CARERTGDEQFF
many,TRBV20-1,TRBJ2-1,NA,TGCAGTGCCGAGCGGGACAATGAGCAGTTCTTC,CSAERDNEQFF
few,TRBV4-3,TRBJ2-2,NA,TGCGCCAGCAGCCAAGAGTCTGTGGACACCGGGGAGCTGTTTTTT,CASSQESVDTGELFF
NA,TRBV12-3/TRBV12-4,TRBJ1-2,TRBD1,TGTGCCAGCAGTGGCCGGGACAGGGGAGTGCGCGGCTACACCTTC,CASSGRDRGVRGYTF
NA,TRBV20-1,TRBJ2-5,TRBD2,TGCAGTGCTAGAGATCCCGGACTAGCGGGGGGCGGAGGGAAGACCCAGTACTTC,CSARDPGLAGGGGKTQYF
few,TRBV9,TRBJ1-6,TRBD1,TGTGCCAGCAGCGAAATAGCCGCAGGGGGGAATTCACCCCTCCACTTT,CASSEIAAGGNSPLHF
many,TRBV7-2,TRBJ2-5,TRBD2,TGTGCCAGCAGCCCTAGCGGGGGCGTAGGGACCCAGTACTTC,CASSPSGGVGTQYF
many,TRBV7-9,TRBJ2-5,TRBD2,TGTGCCAGCAGTTCTACCAGCGGGGGGTCCCAAGAGACCCAGTACTTC,CASSSTSGGSQETQYF
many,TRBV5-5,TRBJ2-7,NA,TGTGCCAGCAGCTTGTTGGGGGTGGCCCAGTACTTC,CASSLLGVAQYF
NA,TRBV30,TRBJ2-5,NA,TGTGCCTGGAGTGTTGGTCTTCAAGAGACCCAGTACTTC,CAWSVGLQETQYF
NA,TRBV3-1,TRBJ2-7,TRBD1,TGTGCCAGCAGCCCGGGACAGGGTAGTTTTGGGTACGAGCAGTACTTC,CASSPGQGSFGYEQYF
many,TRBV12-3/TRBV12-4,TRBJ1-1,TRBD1,TGTGCCAGCAGTACACAGGGGCTCGGTTACACTGAAGCTTTCTTT,CASSTQGLGYTEAFF
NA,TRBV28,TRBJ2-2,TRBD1,TGTGCCAGCAGTCACAGGGGTGACACCGGGGAGCTGTTTTTT,CASSHRGDTGELFF
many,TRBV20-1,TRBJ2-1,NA,TGCAGTGCTAGATGGCTGACTGGGAATGAGCAGTTCTTC,CSARWLTGNEQFF
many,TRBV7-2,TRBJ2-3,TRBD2,TGTGCCAGCAGCTACGGGACTAGCGGAGATACGCAGTATTTT,CASSYGTSGDTQYF
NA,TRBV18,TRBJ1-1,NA,TGTGCCAGCTCATCTAATAGGGGGAACACTGAAGCTTTCTTT,CASSSNRGNTEAFF
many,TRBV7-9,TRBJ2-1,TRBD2,TGTGCCAGCAGCTCTAGCGGGGGGGCCAATGAGCAGTTCTTC,CASSSSGGANEQFF
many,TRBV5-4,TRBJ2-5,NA,TGTGCCAGCAGCCCGGACACTATGCAAGAGACCCAGTACTTC,CASSPDTMQETQYF
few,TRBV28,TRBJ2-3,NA,TGTGCCACCGGCGTCGGGGGCGGGGGCACAGATACGCAGTATTTT,CATGVGGGGTDTQYF
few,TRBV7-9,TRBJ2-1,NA,TGTGCCAGCAGGTCAGGGGCTTCCTACAATGAGCAGTTCTTC,CASRSGASYNEQFF
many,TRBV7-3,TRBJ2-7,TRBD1,TGTGCCAGCAGTCCAGCTGGGGACAGCATCTACGAGCAGTACTTC,CASSPAGDSIYEQYF
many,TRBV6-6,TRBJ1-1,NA,TGTGCCAGCAGCACCGGGACATTGAACACTGAAGCTTTCTTT,CASSTGTLNTEAFF
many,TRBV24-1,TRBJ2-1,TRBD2,TGTGCCACCAGTGAATCGAGCGGGGGGGGCAATGAGCAGTTCTTC,CATSESSGGGNEQFF
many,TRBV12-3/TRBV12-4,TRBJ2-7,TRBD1,TGTGCCAGCAGTTTCCTCAGGGGGCTCTACGAGCAGTACTTC,CASSFLRGLYEQYF
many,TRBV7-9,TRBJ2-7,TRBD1,TGTGCCAGCAGCTCCCCGTGGGACAGGGGCCTTACCTACGAGCAGTACTTC,CASSSPWDRGLTYEQYF